This entry lists 14 T cell receptor beta chains sequenced from one sample in a study of a mutant IDH1 vaccine in newly diagnosed glioma. Noted time point: baseline, week 1 (first vaccination visit). Treatment specified: pre-vaccination baseline after standard-of-care therapy. The data were produced by immunoSEQ multiplex PCR, yet TCRdb's version contains in-frame clones alone and is incomplete. The data contain about 88,000 clones, over 75% of them seen just once; the ten biggest clones take up about 5.6%. Material: PBMCs, obtained from a glioma patient treated with radiotherapy, temozolomide or both. The receptor set was obtained from a man aged 40-49 years with glioma. Some clones in this sample may be carry-over from other donors' samples.

This clone showed up just a few times. The J gene is TRBJ1-2, the V gene TRBV7-2; tentative D call: TRBD1 (5 bases). V lost 8 bases and J 5 bases, leaving 18 bases between the germline ends. The CDR3 extends over 14 amino acids. Germline CDR1 and CDR2: SGHTA and FQGNSA. CDR3 amino acids: CASAGVGGGYGYTF. The CDR3 DNA reads TGTGCCAGCGCTGGTGTAGGCGGGGGGTATGGCTACACCTTC.

The chain uses TRBV6-6 and TRBJ2-1; D is perhaps TRBD2 (6 bases). In germline, CDR1 is MNHNY, CDR2 SVGAGI (reference sequence). The CDR3 has 12 amino acids. V dropped 6 bases and J dropped 9 bases, with 12 bases sitting between them. The CDR3 protein is CASSRLVSEQFF. The CDR3 DNA sequence: TGTGCCAGCAGCCGACTAGTTTCTGAGCAGTTCTTC.

Points on this clone: The junction departs from germline at one end; a sequencing error may be responsible. V usage is TRBV9 and J usage is TRBJ1-4; D call uncertain. Germline CDR1 reads SGDLS; CDR2 reads YYNGEE. The CDR3 is 15 residues long. The CDR3 nucleotides read TGTGCCAGCAGCGGGAACTCGGGGTATAATGAAAAGCTGTTTTTT. Amino acids: CASSGNSGYNEKLFF.

The chain recombines TRBV5-4 with TRBJ2-5, with D uncertain. Germline CDR1 is SGHNT and CDR2 is YYREEE (reference sequence). Trimming took off 4 bases at V and 0 bases at J, with 7 bases between the two ends. The length of the CDR3 is 13 residues. The CDR3 DNA reads as TGTGCCAGCAGCATGGAGAACCAAGAGACCCAGTACTTC. Residues: CASSMENQETQYF. Variable domain in full (rest from reference TRBV5-4 and TRBJ2-5): ETGVTQSPTHLIKTRGQQVTLRCSSQSGHNTVSWYQQALGQGPQFIFQYYREEENGRGNFPPRFSGLQFPNYSSELNVNALELDDSALYLCASSMENQETQYFGPGTRLLVL.

The V and J genes are TRBV29-1 and TRBJ1-1; no reliable D call. Germline V gene lookup returns CDR1 SQVTM and CDR2 ANQGSEA. This CDR3 comprises 9 residues. Trimming removed 3 bases from V and 10 bases from J, with 6 bases in between. The DNA for the CDR3 is TGCAGCGTTGACGAGGGAGCTTTCTTT. Translated: CSVDEGAFF.

The V gene is TRBV7-8, the J gene TRBJ1-5, with D hard to call. CDR1 is SGHVS and CDR2 is FQNEAQ in the germline V gene. Trimming took off 2 bases at V and 1 base at J, with 3 bases between the two ends. CDR3 size: 13 residues. The CDR3: CASSLTSNQPQHF. CDR3 sequence (DNA): TGTGCCAGCAGCTTAACGAGCAATCAGCCCCAGCATTTT.

The gene calls are TRBV5-1 and TRBJ2-7; 11 bases are a match to TRBD2. The CDR3 runs 18 residues. Germline loops: CDR1 SGHRS, CDR2 YFSETQ. Trimming removed 4 bases from V and 2 bases from J; junction bases left unmatched: 14. CDR3 residues: CASSNIAGGPVKAYEQYF. The CDR3 nucleotides are TGCGCCAGCAGCAATATAGCGGGGGGGCCGGTAAAAGCCTACGAGCAGTACTTC.

The V gene is TRBV7-9, the J gene TRBJ2-1, with D unresolved. Germline V lookup: CDR1 SEHNR, CDR2 FQNEAQ (reference sequence). CDR3 size: 13 residues. V lost 5 bases and J 2 bases, leaving 7 bases between the germline ends. The CDR3 nucleotides are TGTGCCAGCAGCCCGACCACCTACAATGAGCAGTTCTTC. Encoded protein: CASSPTTYNEQFF.

The chain uses TRBV11-2 and TRBJ2-3; 7 positions agree with TRBD2. The CDR3 is 12 residues long. Trimming at V came to 1 base and at J to 8 bases, leaving 0 bases not matched to a gene. Germline V lookup: CDR1 SGHAT, CDR2 FQNNGV. The CDR3 coding sequence is TGTGCCAGCAGCTTAGGACTAGCTACGCAGTATTTT. It translates to CASSLGLATQYF.

The chain combines TRBV19 with TRBJ1-5; no clear D gene. The CDR3 covers 16 residues. The V end was cut by 5 bases, the J end by 3 bases, with 17 bases between. CDR1 and CDR2 (germline): LNHDA, SQIVND (reference sequence). The CDR3, as DNA: TGTGCCAGTAGTTTTCGGACTCTATCCCCCAATCAGCCCCAGCATTTT. It specifies CASSFRTLSPNQPQHF. Combining the CDR3 with reference TRBV19 and TRBJ1-5 gives the whole variable domain DGGITQSPKYLFRKEGQNVTLSCEQNLNHDAMYWYRQDPGQGLRLIYYSQIVNDFQKGDIAEGYSVSREKKESFPLTVTSAQKNPTAFYLCASSFRTLSPNQPQHFGDGTRLSIL.

The V gene is TRBV2, the J gene TRBJ2-6; no reliable D call. CDR3 length: 14 residues. CDR1 is SNHLY and CDR2 is FYNNEI in the germline V gene. V was cut by 4 bases and J by 1 base, with 5 bases left in between. CDR3 nucleotides: TGTGCCAGCAGTGCTAGATCTGGGGCCAACGTCCTGACTTTC. It translates to CASSARSGANVLTF.

The chain links TRBV30 to TRBJ1-6; D gene uncertain. The CDR3 has 15 amino acids. From germline, CDR1 is GTSNPN and CDR2 SVGIG (reference sequence). With 1 base removed from V and 5 bases from J, the gap between germline ends came to 12 bases. The CDR3 nucleotides read TGTGCCTGGAGTGAAATGGGATCTGATAATTCACCCCTCCACTTT. Translating it yields CAWSEMGSDNSPLHF.

The rearrangement links TRBV18 to TRBJ2-7; the D is unclear. The CDR3 covers 16 residues. Germline loops: CDR1 KGHSH, CDR2 LQKENI. Trimming removed 1 base from V and 0 bases from J, with 13 bases in between. CDR3 loop: CASSPRGGSSSYEQYF. In nucleotides, the CDR3 is TGTGCCAGCTCACCACGAGGTGGTTCTAGCTCCTACGAGCAGTACTTC.

V and J are TRBV2 and TRBJ1-1; D unclear. V was shortened by 0 bases and J by 11 bases, with 28 bases between the two germline ends. CDR3 size: 18 residues. Germline-derived CDR1 and CDR2 are SNHLY and FYNNEI. Here the CDR3 DNA reads TGTGCCAGCAGTGAAGCGTTGGGAAGAAGGCTTCTACGGAATGAGGCTTTCTTT. This encodes CASSEALGRRLLRNEAFF.